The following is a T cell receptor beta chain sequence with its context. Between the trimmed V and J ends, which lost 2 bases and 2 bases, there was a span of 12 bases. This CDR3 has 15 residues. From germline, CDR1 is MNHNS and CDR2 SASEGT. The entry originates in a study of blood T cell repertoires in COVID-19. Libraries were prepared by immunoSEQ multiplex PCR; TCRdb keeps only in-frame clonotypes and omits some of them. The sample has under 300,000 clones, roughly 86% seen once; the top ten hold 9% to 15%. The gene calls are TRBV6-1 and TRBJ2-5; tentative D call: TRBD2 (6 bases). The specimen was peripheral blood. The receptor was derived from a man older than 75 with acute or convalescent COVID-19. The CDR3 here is CASSEWGVRQETQYF. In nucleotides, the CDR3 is TGTGCCAGCAGTGAATGGGGGGTGAGGCAAGAGACCCAGTACTTC.